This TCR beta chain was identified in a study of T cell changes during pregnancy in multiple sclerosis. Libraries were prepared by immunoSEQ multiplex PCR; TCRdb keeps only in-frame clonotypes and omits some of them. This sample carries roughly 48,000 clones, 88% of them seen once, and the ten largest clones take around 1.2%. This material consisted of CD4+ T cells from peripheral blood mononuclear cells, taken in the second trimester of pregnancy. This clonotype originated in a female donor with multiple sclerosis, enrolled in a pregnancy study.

The CDR3 region is CASSEVLAGEETQYF. CDR3 coding DNA: TGTGCCAGCAGTGAAGTGCTAGCGGGAGAAGAGACCCAGTACTTC. The chain uses TRBV6-1 and TRBJ2-5; 10 bases are a match to TRBD2. The germline V gene encodes CDR1 MNHNS and CDR2 SASEGT. The CDR3 has 15 amino acids. J gave up 3 bases and V 1 base, and 2 bases lay outside the gene matches.